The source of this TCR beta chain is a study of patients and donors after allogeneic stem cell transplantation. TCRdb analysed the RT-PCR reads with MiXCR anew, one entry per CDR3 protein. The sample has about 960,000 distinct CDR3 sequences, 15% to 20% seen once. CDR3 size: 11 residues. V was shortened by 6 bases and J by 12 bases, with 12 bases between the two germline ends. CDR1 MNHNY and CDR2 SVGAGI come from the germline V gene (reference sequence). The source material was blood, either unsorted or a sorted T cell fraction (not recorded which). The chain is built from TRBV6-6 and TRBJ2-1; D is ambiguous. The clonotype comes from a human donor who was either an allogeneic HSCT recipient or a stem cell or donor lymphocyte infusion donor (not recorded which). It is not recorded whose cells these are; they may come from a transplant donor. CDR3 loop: CASSPVRGQFF. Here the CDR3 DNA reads TGTGCCAGCAGCCCCGTCCGCGGGCAGTTCTTC.